This TCR beta chain was sequenced for a study of OX40 agonist ivuxolimab in advanced cancers. Only in-frame clones appear in the TCRdb table, and some are missing; sequencing was by immunoSEQ multiplex PCR. The table lists roughly 63,000 clones, around nine tenths of them singletons. Germline V lookup: CDR1 SQVTM, CDR2 ANQGSEA. J was trimmed by 6 bases and V by 5 bases; bases with no gene match: 3. This CDR3 is built from 13 residues. The starting material was CD4+ or CD8+ T cells sorted from blood, obtained in a trial of the OX40 agonist ivuxolimab. This TCR came from an adult with an advanced solid tumor such as melanoma, head and neck, liver or kidney cancer. The chain has TRBV29-1 and TRBJ1-6; 8 positions agree with TRBD1. The CDR3 spells CSVRTGSNSPLHF. In DNA form, the CDR3 reads TGCAGCGTTCGGACAGGGTCTAATTCACCCCTCCACTTT.